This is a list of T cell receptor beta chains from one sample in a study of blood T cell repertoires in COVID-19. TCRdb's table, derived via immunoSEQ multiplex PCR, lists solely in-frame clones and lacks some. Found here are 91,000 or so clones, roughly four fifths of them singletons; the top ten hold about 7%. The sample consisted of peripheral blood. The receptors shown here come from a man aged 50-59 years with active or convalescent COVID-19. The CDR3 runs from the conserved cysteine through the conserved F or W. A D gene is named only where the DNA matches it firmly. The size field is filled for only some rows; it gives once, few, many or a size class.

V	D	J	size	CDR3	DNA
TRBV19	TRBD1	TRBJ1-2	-	CATNSWHTTGDSSGGYTF	TGTGCCACCAACTCTTGGCATACTACAGGGGACTCCTCTGGGGGCTACACCTTC
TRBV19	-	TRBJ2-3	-	CASSRGGSTQYF	TGTGCCAGTAGTAGGGGTGGGAGTACGCAGTATTTT
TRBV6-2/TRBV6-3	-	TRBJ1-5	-	CASSYLGDSNQPQHF	TGTGCCAGCAGTTACTTGGGCGATAGCAATCAGCCCCAGCATTTT
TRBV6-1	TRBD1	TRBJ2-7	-	CASSVQTGDGTSYEQYF	TGTGCCAGCAGTGTACAGACAGGGGACGGTACCTCCTACGAGCAGTACTTC
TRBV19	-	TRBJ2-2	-	CASMGAVNTGELFF	TGTGCCAGTATGGGGGCCGTGAACACCGGGGAGCTGTTTTTT
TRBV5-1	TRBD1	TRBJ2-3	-	CASSLGQGAADTQYF	TGCGCCAGCAGCTTGGGCCAGGGGGCCGCAGATACGCAGTATTTT
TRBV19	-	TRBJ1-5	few	CASSPKRDNQPQHF	TGTGCCAGTAGTCCAAAAAGAGACAATCAGCCCCAGCATTTT
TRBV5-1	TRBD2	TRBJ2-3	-	CASSLLAGGTDTQYF	TGCGCCAGCAGCTTGCTAGCGGGGGGCACAGATACGCAGTATTTT
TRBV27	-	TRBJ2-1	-	CASSIYGRGNEQFF	TGTGCCAGCAGTATCTACGGTAGGGGTAATGAGCAGTTCTTC
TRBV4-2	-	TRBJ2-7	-	CASSQDTDNSYEQYF	TGTGCCAGCAGCCAAGATACGGACAACTCCTACGAGCAGTACTTC
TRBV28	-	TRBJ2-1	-	CASTPSRARNEQFF	TGTGCCAGCACCCCAAGCAGGGCCCGCAATGAGCAGTTCTTC
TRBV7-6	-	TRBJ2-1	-	CASSSTPGQSADNEQFF	TGTGCCAGCAGCTCAACACCGGGACAATCGGCAGACAATGAGCAGTTCTTC
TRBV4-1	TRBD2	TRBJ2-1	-	CASSQDPPTSGVWSSYNEQFF	TGCGCCAGCAGCCAAGATCCCCCCACTAGCGGGGTATGGAGCTCCTACAATGAGCAGTTCTTC
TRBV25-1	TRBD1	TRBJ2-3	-	CASSVGGDRSTDTQYF	TGTGCCAGCAGTGTAGGAGGGGACAGGAGCACAGATACGCAGTATTTT
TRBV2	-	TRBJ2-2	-	CASRGTTNTGELFF	TGTGCCAGCAGGGGGACAACGAACACCGGGGAGCTGTTTTTT
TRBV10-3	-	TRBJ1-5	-	CATVQGLSNQPQHF	TGTGCCACAGTACAGGGTCTTAGCAATCAGCCCCAGCATTTT
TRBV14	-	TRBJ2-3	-	CASSQSTGIDTQYF	TGTGCCAGCAGCCAAAGCACGGGGATCGATACGCAGTATTTT
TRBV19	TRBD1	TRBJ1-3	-	CASRKQGASGNTIYF	TGTGCCAGTAGAAAACAGGGGGCTTCAGGAAACACCATATATTTT
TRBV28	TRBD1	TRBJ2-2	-	CASTFPPGTGGTGELFF	TGTGCCAGCACATTCCCTCCCGGGACAGGGGGGACCGGGGAGCTGTTTTTT
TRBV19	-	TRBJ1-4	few	CATMGGTNEKLFF	TGTGCCACGATGGGGGGAACTAATGAAAAACTGTTTTTT
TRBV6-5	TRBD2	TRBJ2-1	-	CASVAGDEQFF	TGTGCCAGCGTAGCGGGGGATGAGCAGTTCTTC
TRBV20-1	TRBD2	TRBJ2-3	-	CSASSGGAMDTQYF	TGCAGTGCTAGTAGCGGGGGGGCCATGGATACGCAGTATTTT
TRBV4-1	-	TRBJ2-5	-	CASSQDEAVQETQYF	TGCGCCAGCAGCCAAGATGAGGCCGTACAAGAGACCCAGTACTTC
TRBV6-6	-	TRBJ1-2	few	CASSRDSAYGYTF	TGTGCCAGCAGCCGCGACAGTGCCTATGGCTACACCTTC
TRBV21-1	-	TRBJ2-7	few	CASSKVQADPQYF	TGTGCCAGCAGCAAAGTTCAGGCCGACCCGCAGTACTTC
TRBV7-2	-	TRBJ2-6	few	CASSQARTGANVLTF	TGTGCCAGCAGCCAGGCAAGAACTGGGGCCAACGTCCTGACTTTC
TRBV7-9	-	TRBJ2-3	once	CASSRYLGQTDTQYF	TGTGCCAGCAGTCGATATCTAGGACAGACAGATACGCAGTATTTT
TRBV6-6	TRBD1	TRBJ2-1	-	CASSSPGTGVDEQFF	TGTGCCAGCAGCTCCCCCGGGACAGGGGTGGATGAGCAGTTCTTC
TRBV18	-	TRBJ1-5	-	CASSLSVSNQPQHF	TGTGCCAGCTCACTTTCTGTCAGCAATCAGCCCCAGCATTTT
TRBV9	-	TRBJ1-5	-	CASSVDGLGGPQHF	TGTGCCAGCAGCGTAGATGGACTGGGGGGGCCCCAGCATTTT
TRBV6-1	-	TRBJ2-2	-	CASSELGAGELFF	TGTGCCAGCAGTGAACTAGGCGCCGGGGAGCTGTTTTTT
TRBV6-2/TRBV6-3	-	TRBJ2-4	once	CASSRDTIAKNIQYF	TGTGCCAGCAGTCGGGACACCATAGCCAAAAACATTCAGTACTTC
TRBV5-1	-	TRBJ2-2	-	CASSLARLTTGELFF	TGCGCCAGCAGCTTGGCGAGACTTACAACCGGGGAGCTGTTTTTT
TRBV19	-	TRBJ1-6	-	CASRTPSGTNNSPLHF	TGTGCCAGTCGTACCCCGAGCGGGACAAATAATTCACCCCTCCACTTT
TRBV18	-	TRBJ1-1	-	CASSSFSTMNTEAFF	TGTGCCAGCTCATCGTTTTCGACAATGAACACTGAAGCTTTCTTT
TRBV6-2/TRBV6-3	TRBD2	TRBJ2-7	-	CASSWTRPPYEQYF	TGTGCCAGCAGTTGGACTAGACCCCCCTACGAGCAGTACTTC
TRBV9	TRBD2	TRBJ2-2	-	CASSGGRVLTGELFF	TGTGCCAGCAGCGGTGGGAGGGTATTAACCGGGGAGCTGTTTTTT
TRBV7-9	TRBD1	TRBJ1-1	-	CASSSIMGQGAPDEAFF	TGTGCCAGCAGCTCAATCATGGGACAGGGGGCTCCGGATGAAGCTTTCTTT
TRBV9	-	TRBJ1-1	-	CASSVVARENTEAFF	TGTGCCAGCAGCGTAGTAGCCAGGGAAAACACTGAAGCTTTCTTT
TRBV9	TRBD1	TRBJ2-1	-	CASSVRGQGDHEQFF	TGTGCCAGCAGCGTTCGGGGACAGGGGGATCATGAGCAGTTCTTC
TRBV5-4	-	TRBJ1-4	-	CASSLAVATNEKLFF	TGTGCCAGCAGCTTGGCCGTTGCAACTAATGAAAAACTGTTTTTT
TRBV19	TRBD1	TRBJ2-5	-	CASSQGQVQETQYF	TGTGCCAGTAGTCAGGGACAGGTCCAAGAGACCCAGTACTTC
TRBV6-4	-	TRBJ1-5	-	CASSESGFGQPQHF	TGTGCCAGCAGTGAAAGCGGGTTTGGGCAGCCCCAGCATTTT
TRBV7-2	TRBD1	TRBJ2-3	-	CASSPRDRRTDTQYF	TGTGCCAGCAGCCCCCGGGACAGACGCACAGATACGCAGTATTTT
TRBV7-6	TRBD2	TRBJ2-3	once	CASSLGGGRTDTQYF	TGTGCCAGCAGCTTAGGCGGGGGGAGGACCGATACGCAGTATTTT
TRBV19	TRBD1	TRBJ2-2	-	CASSLQGAHTGELFF	TGTGCCAGTAGTCTACAGGGGGCACACACCGGGGAGCTGTTTTTT
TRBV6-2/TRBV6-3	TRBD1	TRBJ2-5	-	CASSYLGTGVETQYF	TGTGCCAGCAGTTACTTGGGGACAGGGGTAGAGACCCAGTACTTC
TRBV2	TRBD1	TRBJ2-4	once	CASSEGQGVAKNIQYF	TGTGCCAGCAGTGAAGGGCAGGGGGTAGCCAAAAACATTCAGTACTTC